This is a list of T cell receptor beta chains from one sample in a study of cytomegalovirus exposure and HLA in healthy donors. The data were produced by immunoSEQ multiplex PCR, yet TCRdb's version contains in-frame clones alone and is incomplete. The table has about 140,000 clones, 82% seen once. Sequencing was done on a sample of PBMCs. The receptor source for this set is a woman in her fifties or sixties in good health and CMV-seropositive. CDR3s include the opening cysteine and the closing phenylalanine or tryptophan. Fields, in order: J gene, clone size, D gene, V gene, CDR3 DNA, CDR3 protein. D genes are given only for firm matches. Rows give clone size only sometimes, using once, few, many, or a class for an expanded clone.

TRBJ1-1 . TRBD1 TRBV29-1 TGCAGCGTTGGGGACAGGGGCACTGAAGCTTTCTTT CSVGDRGTEAFF
TRBJ2-7 . . TRBV19 TGTGCCAGTAGTATAAAACAGGCCGTCTCCTACGAGCAGTACTTC CASSIKQAVSYEQYF
TRBJ1-4 . . TRBV13 TGTGCCAGCAGCTCAAGCCATATCCAGGTGGAAAAACTGTTTTTT CASSSSHIQVEKLFF
TRBJ1-4 . . TRBV10-3 TGTGCCATCAGTGGGACGGGGAATGAAAAACTGTTTTTT CAISGTGNEKLFF
TRBJ2-1 . . TRBV5-1 TGCGCCAGCAGCCGAAGATTGACAGGGGAGGGGAATGAGCAGTTCTTC CASSRRLTGEGNEQFF
TRBJ2-3 once TRBD2 TRBV5-1 TGCGCCAGCAGCTTGTGGGGTCCTAGCGGGGCGCACACAGATACGCAGTATTTT CASSLWGPSGAHTDTQYF
TRBJ1-1 . TRBD1 TRBV28 TGTGCCAGCAGTTTTTCTGACAGGGCGGCCGACGAGGCTTTCTTT CASSFSDRAADEAFF
TRBJ2-1 . TRBD2 TRBV28 TGTGCCAGCATCGTAGCGGGAGGGGGTGAGCAGTTCTTC CASIVAGGGEQFF
TRBJ1-1 once . TRBV19 TGTGCCAGTAGTATTGCAGTGAACACTGAAGCTTTCTTT CASSIAVNTEAFF
TRBJ2-5 few . TRBV2 TGTGCCAGCAGGAAGGTCGGACAGGGAGGGGAAGAGACCCAGTACTTC CASRKVGQGGEETQYF
TRBJ1-1 . TRBD1 TRBV5-1 TGCGCCAGCAGCTTGGCGTATAGGGGCAGGGGGCAAACTGAAGCTTTCTTT CASSLAYRGRGQTEAFF
TRBJ1-2 . . TRBV19 TGTGCCAGTAACCCGACAGAGCGAACGTCCGGCTACACCTTC CASNPTERTSGYTF
TRBJ2-7 . TRBD2 TRBV30 TGTGCCTGGAGTAGGATGGCTAGCGGGAGCTACGAGCAGTACTTC CAWSRMASGSYEQYF
TRBJ2-7 . TRBD1 TRBV6-1 TGTGCCAGCAGTGAAGCGCTTCTGGGGACAGGGGTCTCCTACGAGCAGTACTTC CASSEALLGTGVSYEQYF
TRBJ1-2 once TRBD1 TRBV5-4 TGTGCCAGCACAAAGGCACAGGGACAGGGTAATGGCTACACCTTC CASTKAQGQGNGYTF
TRBJ1-1 . . TRBV10-3 TGTGCCATCAGTCCAGCGGGGGGTGAAGCTTTCTTT CAISPAGGEAFF
TRBJ2-1 . TRBD2 TRBV7-9 TGTGCCAGCAGCTTAGGTAGCGGGAGGGCCAATGAGCAGTTCTTC CASSLGSGRANEQFF
TRBJ2-7 . TRBD1 TRBV7-9 TGTGCCAGCAGACAAAGTTCCGGGACAGGGGGCGGCGAGCAGTACTTC CASRQSSGTGGGEQYF
TRBJ2-5 . . TRBV9 TGTGCCAGCAGTGAACAGGAAGAGACCCAGTACTTC CASSEQEETQYF
TRBJ1-2 . TRBD1 TRBV5-1 TGCGCCAGCAGCTTATCGGTAAGGGGGCAAACTACCTCCTACACCTTC CASSLSVRGQTTSYTF
TRBJ2-7 . . TRBV5-1 TGCGCCAGCAGCTTGGAAGCTCAATACGAGCAGTACTTC CASSLEAQYEQYF
TRBJ2-7 once . TRBV29-1 TGCAGCGTCCTCCAGCGCTACGAGCAGTACTTC CSVLQRYEQYF
TRBJ2-1 . TRBD2 TRBV6-9 TGTGCCAGCAGTTATTCTGGGACTAGCGGGGGAGACAATGAGCAGTTCTTC CASSYSGTSGGDNEQFF
TRBJ2-3 . . TRBV28 TGTGCCAGCAGTTCTCCTTCTTCAGATACGCAGTATTTT CASSSPSSDTQYF
TRBJ1-1 . . TRBV14 TGTGCCAGCAGCCAAGTTATCGGGACTGAAGCTTTCTTT CASSQVIGTEAFF
TRBJ2-7 . . TRBV7-6 TGTGCCAGCAGCTTAGAGGGGGTGGGGTCCTACGAGCAGTACTTC CASSLEGVGSYEQYF
TRBJ2-1 . TRBD2 TRBV27 TGTGCCAGCAGTTTATTAGCGGGAGAGCTTAATGAGCAGTTCTTC CASSLLAGELNEQFF
TRBJ2-7 . . TRBV27 TGTGCCAGCAGTTTACTGGGACAAAACGCCTACGAGCAGTACTTC CASSLLGQNAYEQYF
TRBJ2-3 . TRBD2 TRBV5-1 TGCGCCAGCAGCTTGACTAGCGGTACAGATACGCAGTATTTT CASSLTSGTDTQYF
TRBJ2-5 once TRBD1 TRBV14 TGTGCCAGCAGCCCGGGGACAGGGGAGACCCAGTACTTC CASSPGTGETQYF
TRBJ2-5 once . TRBV7-9 TGTGCCAGCAGCTTAGTGGGGGCGGGTGAGACCCAGTACTTC CASSLVGAGETQYF
TRBJ2-1 . . TRBV6-1 TGTGCCAGCAGTGAAAATAGCGGAAGCCGGGATGAGCAGTTCTTC CASSENSGSRDEQFF
TRBJ2-7 . . TRBV7-9 TGTGCCAGCAGCCCGGGGGGCTACTACGAGCAGTACTTC CASSPGGYYEQYF
TRBJ1-4 . . TRBV6-1 TGTGCCAGCAGTGAAGTCGAGGGCGCGGGTGAAAAACTGTTTTTT CASSEVEGAGEKLFF
TRBJ1-3 . . TRBV30 TGTGCCTGGAGTGTATTAGGGGTCGGAAACACCATATATTTT CAWSVLGVGNTIYF
TRBJ2-1 . TRBD2 TRBV5-8 TGTGCCAGCAGCCTAGGACTAGCAGGTTACAATGAGCAGTTCTTC CASSLGLAGYNEQFF
TRBJ2-1 . TRBD2 TRBV7-2 TGTGCCAGCAGTACCGGACTAGCGGGAGGGGCGTTTAACAATGAGCAGTTCTTC CASSTGLAGGAFNNEQFF
TRBJ1-4 few . TRBV28 TGTGCCAGCAGTCTCTCGGGGAGGGGTTGGGTGTTTTTT CASSLSGRGWVFF
TRBJ2-1 . TRBD1 TRBV11-1 TGTGCCAGCAGCAAAGACAGGGAGAGCAATGAGCAGTTCTTC CASSKDRESNEQFF
TRBJ2-1 . TRBD2 TRBV18 TGTGCCAGCTCAGGACCCCGGGAGCGGGAGGATGAGCAGTTCTTC CASSGPREREDEQFF
TRBJ2-1 once . TRBV5-4 TGTGCCAGCAGCTTGGGCCAGGCCCAGGGGCAGTTCTTC CASSLGQAQGQFF